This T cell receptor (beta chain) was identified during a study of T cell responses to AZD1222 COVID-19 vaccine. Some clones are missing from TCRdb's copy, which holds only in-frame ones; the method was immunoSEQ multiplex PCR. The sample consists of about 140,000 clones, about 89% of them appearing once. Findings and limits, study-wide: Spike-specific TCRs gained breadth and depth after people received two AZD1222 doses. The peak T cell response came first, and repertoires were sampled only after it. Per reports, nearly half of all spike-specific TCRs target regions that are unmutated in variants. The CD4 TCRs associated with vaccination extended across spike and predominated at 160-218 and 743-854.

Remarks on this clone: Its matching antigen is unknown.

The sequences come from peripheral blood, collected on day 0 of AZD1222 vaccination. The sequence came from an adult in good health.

CDR3 residues: CASIPDRGYEKLFF. As DNA, the CDR3 is TGTGCCAGCATCCCGGACAGGGGTTATGAAAAACTGTTTTTT. V gene TRBV2 combines with J gene TRBJ1-4, with 9 bases matching TRBD1. The junction had 6 bases not matched to a gene; V was cut back by 7 bases and J by 6 bases. Germline CDR1 reads SNHLY; CDR2 reads FYNNEI. The CDR3 is made up of 14 amino acids. The full variable domain, in which reference TRBV2 and TRBJ1-4 provide the parts outside the CDR3, is EPEVTQTPSHQVTQMGQEVILRCVPISNHLYFYWYRQILGQKVEFLVSFYNNEISEKSEIFDDQFSVERPDGSNFTLKIRSTKLEDSAMYFCASIPDRGYEKLFFGSGTQLSVL.